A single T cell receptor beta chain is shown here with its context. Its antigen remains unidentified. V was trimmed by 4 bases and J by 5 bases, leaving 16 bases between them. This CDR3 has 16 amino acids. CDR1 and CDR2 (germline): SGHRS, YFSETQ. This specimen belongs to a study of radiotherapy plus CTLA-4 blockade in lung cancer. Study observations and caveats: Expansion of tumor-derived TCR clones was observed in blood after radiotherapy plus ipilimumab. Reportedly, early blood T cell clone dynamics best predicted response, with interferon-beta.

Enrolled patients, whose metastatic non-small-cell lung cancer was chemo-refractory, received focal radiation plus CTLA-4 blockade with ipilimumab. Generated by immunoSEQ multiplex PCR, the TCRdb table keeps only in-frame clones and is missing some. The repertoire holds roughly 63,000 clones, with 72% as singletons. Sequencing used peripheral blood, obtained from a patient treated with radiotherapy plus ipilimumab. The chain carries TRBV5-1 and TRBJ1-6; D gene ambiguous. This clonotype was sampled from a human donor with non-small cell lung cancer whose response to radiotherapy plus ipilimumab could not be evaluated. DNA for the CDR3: TGCGCCAGCAGCCCAAAAATCGGGAATGATAATTCACCCCTCCACTTT. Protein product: CASSPKIGNDNSPLHF.